The source of this T cell receptor beta chain is a study of graft-versus-host responses after intestinal transplantation. Study details: Recipients were given multivisceral, liver-intestinal, or isolated intestinal transplants.

Regarding this clone: Its cognate antigen is unknown.

Between the trimmed V and J ends, which lost 3 bases and 6 bases, there was a span of 12 bases. The CDR3 loop spans 14 amino acids. Libraries were prepared by immunoSEQ multiplex PCR; TCRdb keeps only in-frame clonotypes and omits some of them. The data show about 90,000 clones, with about 93% seen just once and around 1.1% held by the top ten. This chain links TRBV5-3 with TRBJ2-2; the D gene is possibly TRBD2 (5 bases). TRBV5-3 is treated as an ORF (open reading frame) with a function not yet certain. This sequence was found in a human donor who was the organ donor for an intestinal transplant. The sequenced sample was unstimulated CD8+ T cells sorted from spleen or lymph node cells, obtained before transplant. The CDR3 loop is CARSWPQAAGELFF. CDR3 in DNA: TGTGCCAGAAGCTGGCCTCAAGCGGCCGGGGAGCTGTTTTTT.